Listed below are T cell receptor beta chains from one sample, sequenced in a study of human T cells and chemical hapten exposure. From the RACE reads, TCRdb called clonotypes with MiXCR, one entry per CDR3 protein. The table has around 380,000 distinct CDR3 sequences, 4.5% to 5.5% seen once; the top ten hold around 8%. Source: whole blood, taken in connection with sensitization to the hapten diphenylcyclopropenone (DPC). The origin of the receptors is a woman younger than 35 with alopecia areata. Some clones in this sample may be carry-over from other donors' samples. Both conserved end residues are part of each CDR3. The D gene is left open where the match is weak. Part of the rows lack a size; the others show once, few, many or a class for expanded clones.

V	size	D	J	DNA	CDR3
TRBV6-1	many	.	TRBJ2-1	TGTGCCAGCAGTGTAATGAGGGGCCCCCACTACAATGAGCAGTTCTTC	CASSVMRGPHYNEQFF
TRBV4-2	many	.	TRBJ1-6	TGTGCCAGCAGCCAAGAGCTAAGACCCTCGAATTCACCCCTCCACTTT	CASSQELRPSNSPLHF
TRBV12-3/TRBV12-4	few	.	TRBJ1-1	TGTGCCAGCGATAAAGACAGGCTCGCTGAAGCTTTCTTT	CASDKDRLAEAFF
TRBV2	many	.	TRBJ1-5	TGTGCCAGCAGAGGGGTTAGCAATCAGCCCCAGCATTTT	CASRGVSNQPQHF
TRBV20-1	.	.	TRBJ1-5	TGCAGTGCTAGTGCGGCCTACCAGGGTCAGCCCCAGCATTTT	CSASAAYQGQPQHF
TRBV11-2	few	.	TRBJ2-1	TGTGCCAGCAGCCCTACAAGACAAACCTACAATGAGCAGTTCTTC	CASSPTRQTYNEQFF
TRBV7-8	.	.	TRBJ1-3	TGTGCCAGCAGCGGGGAACAGGACTCTGGAAACACCATATATTTT	CASSGEQDSGNTIYF
TRBV28	.	.	TRBJ1-1	TGTGCCAGCAGTGCCTCAACAAACACTGAAGCTTTCTTT	CASSASTNTEAFF
TRBV29-1	many	TRBD2	TRBJ2-1	TGCAGCGTTGACCGGACGGCGGGGGGCCTAATATTGAATGAGCAGTTCTTC	CSVDRTAGGLILNEQFF
TRBV7-2	many	.	TRBJ2-7	TGTGCCAGCAGCTTAGGGCGGGGGCCACCCTACGAGCAGTACTTC	CASSLGRGPPYEQYF
TRBV11-2	many	TRBD2	TRBJ2-3	TGTGCCAGCAGCGTAGGGGAGCGGGGTCACACAGATACGCAGTATTTT	CASSVGERGHTDTQYF
TRBV15	few	TRBD2	TRBJ2-5	TGTGCCACCAGCAGGAAACTAGCGGGGGGGCATCGGGAGACCCAGTACTTC	CATSRKLAGGHRETQYF
TRBV12-3/TRBV12-4	many	.	TRBJ2-1	TGTGCCAGCACCCCTGGGGGTTCCTACAATGAGCAGTTCTTC	CASTPGGSYNEQFF
TRBV29-1	few	.	TRBJ2-5	TGCAGCTCCACGGGACTCCTCGCGGAGACCCAGTACTTC	CSSTGLLAETQYF
TRBV6-2/TRBV6-3	few	.	TRBJ1-2	TGTGCCAGCAGAACACAGGGTGACTATGGCTACACCTTC	CASRTQGDYGYTF
TRBV9	many	TRBD1	TRBJ2-6	TGTGCCAGCAGCCCACGGACAGGGGCCTCCTCTGGGGCCAACGTCCTGACTTTC	CASSPRTGASSGANVLTF
TRBV4-3	many	.	TRBJ2-7	TGCGCCAGCAGCCAAGATTGGCACCTGGCCTACGAGCAGTACTTC	CASSQDWHLAYEQYF
TRBV7-9	many	.	TRBJ1-1	TGTGCCAGCAGCTCCAGGACAAGACTGAACACTGAAGCTTTCTTT	CASSSRTRLNTEAFF
TRBV6-1	few	.	TRBJ2-6	TGTGCCATCCGACCCATCTCTGGGGCCAACGTCCTGACTTTC	CAIRPISGANVLTF
TRBV4-3	.	TRBD1	TRBJ2-2	TGCGCCAGCAGCCGGGGACAGGGCGACACCGGGGAGCTGTTTTTT	CASSRGQGDTGELFF